These T cell receptor beta chains were read from a single sample in a study of blood T cell repertoires in COVID-19. Assay: immunoSEQ multiplex PCR; the TCRdb copy retains only in-frame clones and omits some. The sample includes 91,000 or so clones, almost 85% of them seen just once. Sequenced input: peripheral blood. The receptors stem from a man in his fifties or sixties with active or convalescent COVID-19. Both conserved end residues are part of each CDR3. The order of the fields is clone size, V gene, CDR3 length, D gene, J gene, CDR3 protein, CDR3 DNA. The D gene is left open where the match is weak. Size is omitted from some rows. Given values are once, few, many or a class for expanded clones.

.	TRBV24-1	15	TRBD1	TRBJ1-2	CATSDPGTGGYGYTF	TGTGCCACCAGTGACCCCGGGACAGGCGGCTATGGCTACACCTTC
.	TRBV7-9	14	TRBD1	TRBJ1-2	CASSSIAGGHGYTF	TGTGCCAGCAGCTCTATAGCAGGGGGGCATGGCTACACCTTC
.	TRBV5-1	15	.	TRBJ1-1	CASSSATFGGTEAFF	TGCGCCAGCAGCTCGGCGACGTTCGGGGGTACTGAAGCTTTCTTT
.	TRBV5-5	15	.	TRBJ1-3	CASSLVGAAGNTIYF	TGTGCCAGCAGCTTGGTGGGGGCAGCTGGAAACACCATATATTTT
.	TRBV5-1	14	TRBD2	TRBJ2-5	CASNWEGLQETQYF	TGCGCCAGCAACTGGGAGGGGCTACAAGAGACCCAGTACTTC
.	TRBV29-1	15	TRBD1	TRBJ2-3	CSVTLQGARRDTQYF	TGCAGCGTAACCCTACAGGGGGCCCGACGAGATACGCAGTATTTT
.	TRBV11-3	15	TRBD2	TRBJ2-1	CASSSLAGGYNEQFF	TGTGCCAGCAGCTCCCTCGCGGGGGGGTACAATGAGCAGTTCTTC
.	TRBV12-3/TRBV12-4	12	.	TRBJ1-2	CASSFGDYGYTF	TGTGCCAGCAGTTTCGGGGACTATGGCTACACCTTC
.	TRBV2	16	TRBD1	TRBJ1-5	CASSDVRGPSNQPQHF	TGTGCCAGCAGTGATGTAAGGGGGCCAAGCAATCAGCCCCAGCATTTT
.	TRBV3-1/TRBV3-2	15	TRBD1	TRBJ1-5	CASSQATGSNQPQHF	TGTGCCAGCAGCCAAGCGACAGGGTCAAATCAGCCCCAGCATTTT
.	TRBV5-5	17	.	TRBJ2-4	CASSTLTQGVAKNIQYF	TGTGCCAGCAGCACATTAACACAGGGAGTAGCCAAAAACATTCAGTACTTC
.	TRBV7-2	14	.	TRBJ2-2	CASSSRGSTGELFF	TGTGCCAGCAGCTCCAGGGGTAGCACCGGGGAGCTGTTTTTT
once	TRBV2	16	.	TRBJ1-6	CASSARSGKYNSPLHF	TGTGCCAGCAGTGCAAGGTCAGGAAAATATAATTCACCCCTCCACTTT
few	TRBV4-2	16	.	TRBJ1-5	CASSQDPGAIGQPQHF	TGTGCCAGCAGCCAAGATCCAGGGGCAATAGGGCAGCCCCAGCATTTT
.	TRBV14	15	TRBD1	TRBJ1-6	CASSQRQGDNSPLHF	TGTGCCAGCAGCCAACGACAGGGAGATAATTCACCCCTCCACTTT
.	TRBV5-5	16	.	TRBJ1-1	CASSFPGLLGNTEAFF	TGTGCCAGCAGCTTCCCAGGACTCCTCGGGAACACTGAAGCTTTCTTT
.	TRBV5-6	18	TRBD2	TRBJ2-2	CASSWGTSGVSNTGELFF	TGTGCCAGCAGCTGGGGCACTAGCGGGGTGTCGAACACCGGGGAGCTGTTTTTT
.	TRBV10-3	18	TRBD2	TRBJ2-3	CAIAGYATSGGNPDTQYF	TGTGCCATCGCAGGTTACGCTACTAGCGGGGGCAACCCAGATACGCAGTATTTT
.	TRBV28	16	TRBD2	TRBJ2-2	CASSSPGGRNTGELFF	TGTGCCAGCAGTTCCCCGGGGGGGAGGAACACCGGGGAGCTGTTTTTT
.	TRBV28	15	TRBD1	TRBJ1-2	CASRVGTEFYYGYTF	TGTGCCAGCAGGGTCGGGACAGAGTTCTACTATGGCTACACCTTC
.	TRBV12-5	13	.	TRBJ1-3	CASGFGTGNTIYF	TGTGCTAGTGGTTTCGGGACTGGAAACACCATATATTTT
.	TRBV5-1	15	TRBD1	TRBJ2-1	CASSLLGQALDEQFF	TGCGCCAGCAGCTTGTTGGGACAGGCCCTCGATGAGCAGTTCTTC
.	TRBV6-5	15	.	TRBJ2-1	CASSNGGADYNEQFF	TGTGCCAGCAGTAATGGGGGGGCAGATTACAATGAGCAGTTCTTC
.	TRBV5-5	13	.	TRBJ2-5	CASSWTAQETQYF	TGTGCCAGCAGCTGGACAGCGCAAGAGACCCAGTACTTC
.	TRBV5-8	10	.	TRBJ1-2	CASSFGTDTF	TGTGCCAGCAGCTTCGGGACTGATACCTTC
.	TRBV28	15	TRBD1	TRBJ2-3	CASSSTGGGTDTQYF	TGTGCCAGCAGTTCCACAGGGGGCGGCACAGATACGCAGTATTTT
.	TRBV7-8	15	TRBD1	TRBJ1-1	CASSSWTGGNTEAFF	TGTGCCAGCAGCTCCTGGACAGGGGGCAACACTGAAGCTTTCTTT
once	TRBV27	13	TRBD1	TRBJ2-7	CASMGQGAREQYF	TGTGCCAGCATGGGGCAGGGGGCGCGGGAGCAGTACTTC
.	TRBV4-3	13	TRBD1	TRBJ2-1	CASSPNRDRAPFF	TGCGCCAGCAGCCCGAATCGAGACAGGGCCCCGTTCTTC
.	TRBV24-1	12	TRBD1	TRBJ1-2	CATSEPDRNYTF	TGTGCCACCAGTGAACCGGACAGGAACTACACCTTC
.	TRBV19	15	.	TRBJ1-6	CASARGGSYNSPLHF	TGTGCCAGCGCCCGGGGGGGTTCCTATAATTCACCCCTCCACTTT
.	TRBV5-6	13	.	TRBJ2-5	CASSRGPQETQYF	TGTGCCAGCAGCCGAGGTCCCCAAGAGACCCAGTACTTC
.	TRBV14	17	.	TRBJ1-2	CASSQGTGPGQGYGYTF	TGTGCCAGCAGCCAAGGGACGGGTCCCGGACAAGGCTATGGCTACACCTTC
.	TRBV5-1	15	TRBD2	TRBJ2-1	CASSLVAGGYNEQFF	TGCGCCAGCAGCTTGGTGGCGGGGGGCTACAATGAGCAGTTCTTC
.	TRBV18	15	.	TRBJ1-4	CASSPSRGDGEKLFF	TGTGCCAGCTCACCATCCAGGGGAGACGGGGAAAAACTGTTTTTT
.	TRBV11-2	14	.	TRBJ1-1	CASSLDAVNTEAFF	TGTGCCAGCAGCTTAGATGCGGTCAACACTGAAGCTTTCTTT
.	TRBV27	15	TRBD1	TRBJ1-5	CASRSLGGQKQPQHF	TGTGCCAGCCGCTCTCTAGGGGGCCAGAAACAGCCCCAGCATTTT
.	TRBV5-1	15	TRBD1	TRBJ1-1	CASSLIGGHGTEAFF	TGCGCCAGCAGCTTGATAGGGGGCCACGGCACTGAAGCTTTCTTT
.	TRBV4-1	12	.	TRBJ2-1	CASSHTGTEQFF	TGCGCCAGCAGCCACACAGGGACTGAGCAGTTCTTC
.	TRBV11-3	13	.	TRBJ2-3	CASSFVASDTQYF	TGTGCCAGCAGCTTCGTCGCGAGCGATACGCAGTATTTT
.	TRBV4-1	16	.	TRBJ1-5	CASSQDFGRVNQPQHF	TGCGCCAGCAGCCAAGATTTCGGCAGGGTAAATCAGCCCCAGCATTTT
.	TRBV28	15	TRBD1	TRBJ1-4	CASRTQGARNEKLFF	TGTGCCAGCAGAACGCAGGGGGCCCGTAATGAAAAACTGTTTTTT
.	TRBV7-2	15	.	TRBJ1-4	CASSEGDTTNEKLFF	TGTGCCAGCAGCGAAGGGGATACAACTAATGAAAAACTGTTTTTT
once	TRBV19	12	TRBD1	TRBJ2-1	CASRDRGGEQFF	TGTGCCAGTAGGGACAGGGGGGGTGAGCAGTTCTTC
.	TRBV2	13	.	TRBJ1-2	CASSDRGVVGYTF	TGTGCCAGCAGTGACAGGGGAGTCGTTGGCTACACCTTC
.	TRBV10-1	15	.	TRBJ2-3	CASSSGSAFADTQYF	TGCGCCAGCAGTAGTGGTTCTGCTTTTGCGGATACGCAGTATTTT
.	TRBV2	21	TRBD1	TRBJ1-2	CASKVPSHSVGQGINGAGYTF	TGTGCCAGCAAAGTTCCAAGTCATTCGGTGGGACAGGGAATCAACGGGGCTGGCTACACCTTC
.	TRBV6-4	14	.	TRBJ1-5	CASSPGISNQPQHF	TGTGCCAGCAGTCCGGGGATTAGCAATCAGCCCCAGCATTTT
.	TRBV3-1/TRBV3-2	16	.	TRBJ1-5	CASSQGGTTRNQPQHF	TGTGCCAGCAGCCAAGGTGGGACTACACGCAATCAGCCCCAGCATTTT
.	TRBV2	13	.	TRBJ1-1	CASSGQKNTEAFF	TGTGCCAGCAGTGGGCAAAAGAACACTGAAGCTTTCTTT